These T cell receptor beta chains were read from a single sample in a study of OX40 agonist ivuxolimab in advanced cancers. TCRdb keeps only in-frame clones here, not all; method: immunoSEQ multiplex PCR. Among tens of thousands of clones listed, 70% to 80% were seen once. The sample consisted of CD4+ or CD8+ T cells sorted from blood, taken in a trial of the OX40 agonist ivuxolimab. These receptors were collected from an adult with an advanced solid tumor such as melanoma, head and neck, liver or kidney cancer. Both conserved end residues are part of each CDR3. D genes are given only for firm matches. A clone size is listed for some rows: how often the clone was seen (once, few, many), or a class if it is expanded.

.,TRBV5-1,TRBJ1-4,TRBD1,TGCGCCAGCACCTCGACAGGGGAACTTAATGAAAAACTGTTTTTT,CASTSTGELNEKLFF
.,TRBV20-1,TRBJ2-3,.,TGCAGTGCTAGAGACCCAGATACGCAGTATTTT,CSARDPDTQYF
.,TRBV16,TRBJ1-4,TRBD1,TGTGCCAGCAGCACGCGACAGGGGGCGAACCAGTTCCGTGAAAAACTGTTTTTT,CASSTRQGANQFREKLFF
.,TRBV2,TRBJ2-1,.,TGTGCCAGCAGTGAATGGAAGGGACACTACAATGAGCAGTTCTTC,CASSEWKGHYNEQFF
.,TRBV5-1,TRBJ2-3,TRBD2,TGCGCCAGCAGCTTGTTGCTAGCGGGGGGTGGCACAGATACGCAGTATTTT,CASSLLLAGGGTDTQYF
.,TRBV10-3,TRBJ1-3,TRBD1,TGTGCCATCAGTGGGGGACAGGGGGTCTCTGGAAACACCATATATTTT,CAISGGQGVSGNTIYF
.,TRBV2,TRBJ2-5,.,TGTGCCAGCTCCAGGGCCAGGGGAGAGACCCAGTACTTC,CASSRARGETQYF
.,TRBV19,TRBJ1-2,TRBD1,TGTGCCAGTAGTATTGGGAAGGGGGCCTATGGCTACACCTTC,CASSIGKGAYGYTF
.,TRBV2,TRBJ2-2,TRBD1,TGTGCCAGCAGTGATCCGGGACAGGTAGTCACCGGGGAGCTGTTTTTT,CASSDPGQVVTGELFF
.,TRBV28,TRBJ2-7,TRBD1,TGTGCCAGCACACAGGGGCACTCCTACGAGCAGTACTTC,CASTQGHSYEQYF
.,TRBV5-1,TRBJ1-2,.,TGCGCCAGCAGCCCATCCCTGGACAGACCTTATGGCTACACCTTC,CASSPSLDRPYGYTF
.,TRBV6-1,TRBJ2-5,TRBD2,TGTGCCAGCCACCTAGCGGGGGGGTACCAAGAGACCCAGTACTTC,CASHLAGGYQETQYF
few,TRBV29-1,TRBJ1-1,.,TGCAGCGTTGGACAGGACGTCGCTGAAGCTTTCTTT,CSVGQDVAEAFF
.,TRBV6-1,TRBJ1-5,.,TGTGCCAGCAGTAGGGGAACGGGTCAGCCCCAGCATTTT,CASSRGTGQPQHF
once,TRBV30,TRBJ1-1,TRBD1,TGTGCCTGGAGTCTGGGACAGGGGGAAGCTTTCTTT,CAWSLGQGEAFF
.,TRBV19,TRBJ2-3,.,TGTGCCAGTGGTGGGTCTGCAGATACGCAGTATTTT,CASGGSADTQYF
.,TRBV10-3,TRBJ1-1,.,TGTGCCACCGGAAAAACGGGGCTGAACACTGAAGCTTTCTTT,CATGKTGLNTEAFF
.,TRBV30,TRBJ2-3,.,TGTGCCTGGAGTTCGACGGGGGTAAGGGCAGATACGCAGTATTTT,CAWSSTGVRADTQYF
.,TRBV6-5,TRBJ1-6,TRBD1,TGTGCCAGCAGTTTTAAGGGACAGGGGGCAGATTCACCCCTCCACTTT,CASSFKGQGADSPLHF
.,TRBV10-3,TRBJ1-2,.,TGTGCCATCAGTGAGGGGGGCGACTATGGCTACACCTTC,CAISEGGDYGYTF
few,TRBV2,TRBJ1-1,.,TGTGCCAGCAGTGAAGCGGGGAGGGGTCGAGCTGAAGCTTTCTTT,CASSEAGRGRAEAFF
.,TRBV4-1,TRBJ1-4,TRBD1,TGCGCCAGCAGCCCGGGACAGGCCGTAGAAAAACTGTTTTTT,CASSPGQAVEKLFF
.,TRBV27,TRBJ1-6,.,TGTGCCAGCAGTTTAGGACCTGGGGCCAATTCACCCCTCCACTTT,CASSLGPGANSPLHF
.,TRBV18,TRBJ2-2,.,TGTGCCAGCTCCCCGTCGACAGTCATCACCGGGGAGCTGTTTTTT,CASSPSTVITGELFF
.,TRBV19,TRBJ1-2,.,TGTGCCAGTCAGACGGGACACCAAACGGGCTACACCTTC,CASQTGHQTGYTF
.,TRBV19,TRBJ1-6,TRBD1,TGTGCCAGCCGGGACAGGGGCGACTCACCCCTCCACTTT,CASRDRGDSPLHF
.,TRBV5-1,TRBJ2-7,.,TGCGCCAGCAGCTTGGGGACAGAGCCCTACGAGCAGTACTTC,CASSLGTEPYEQYF
.,TRBV29-1,TRBJ2-2,TRBD1,TGCAGCGTCCGACAGGGAAAACCCGGGGAGCTGTTTTTT,CSVRQGKPGELFF
.,TRBV28,TRBJ1-1,.,TGTGCCAGCAGTTTTCCAGTAGGGCAGGGAAACACTGAAGCTTTCTTT,CASSFPVGQGNTEAFF